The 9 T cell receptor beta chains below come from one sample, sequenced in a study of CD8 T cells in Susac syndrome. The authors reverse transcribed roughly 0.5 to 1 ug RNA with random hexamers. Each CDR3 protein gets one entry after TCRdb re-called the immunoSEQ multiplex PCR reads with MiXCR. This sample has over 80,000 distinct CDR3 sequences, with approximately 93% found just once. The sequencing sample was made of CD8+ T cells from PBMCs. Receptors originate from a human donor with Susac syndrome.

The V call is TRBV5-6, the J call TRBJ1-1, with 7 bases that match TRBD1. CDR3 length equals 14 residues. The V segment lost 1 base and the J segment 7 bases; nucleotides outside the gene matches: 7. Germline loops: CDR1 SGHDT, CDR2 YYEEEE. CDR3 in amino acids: CASSLTTGIGEAFF. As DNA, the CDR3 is TGTGCCAGCAGCTTGACGACAGGGATCGGTGAAGCTTTCTTT.

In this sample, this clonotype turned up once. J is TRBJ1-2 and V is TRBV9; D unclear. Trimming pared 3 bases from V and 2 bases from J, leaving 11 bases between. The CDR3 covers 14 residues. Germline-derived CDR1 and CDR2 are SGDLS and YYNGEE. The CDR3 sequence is CASSADGANYGYTF. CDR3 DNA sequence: TGTGCCAGCAGCGCAGACGGAGCCAACTATGGCTACACCTTC.

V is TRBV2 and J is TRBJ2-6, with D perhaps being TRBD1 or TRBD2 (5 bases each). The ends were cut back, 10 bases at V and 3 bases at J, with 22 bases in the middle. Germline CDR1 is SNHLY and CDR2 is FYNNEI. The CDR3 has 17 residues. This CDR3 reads CATNSGTVLFGANVLTF. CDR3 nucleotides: TGTGCCACGAACTCCGGGACGGTGCTTTTTGGGGCCAACGTCCTGACTTTC.

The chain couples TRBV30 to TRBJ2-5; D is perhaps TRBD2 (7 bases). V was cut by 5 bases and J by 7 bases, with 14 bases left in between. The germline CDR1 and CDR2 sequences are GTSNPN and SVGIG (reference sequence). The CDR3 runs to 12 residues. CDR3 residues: CAWGQTGGTQYF. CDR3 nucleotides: TGTGCCTGGGGACAGACGGGGGGGACCCAGTACTTC.

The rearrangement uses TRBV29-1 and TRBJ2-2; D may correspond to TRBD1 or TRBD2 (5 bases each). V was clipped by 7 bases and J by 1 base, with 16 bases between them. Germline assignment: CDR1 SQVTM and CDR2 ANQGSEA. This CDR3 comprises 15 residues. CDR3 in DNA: TGCAGCGCCCGAGGGGATCAGGTGAACACCGGGGAGCTGTTTTTT. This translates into CSARGDQVNTGELFF.

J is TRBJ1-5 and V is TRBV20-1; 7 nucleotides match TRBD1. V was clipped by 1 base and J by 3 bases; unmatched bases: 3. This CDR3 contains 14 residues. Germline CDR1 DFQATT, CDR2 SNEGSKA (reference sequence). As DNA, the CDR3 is TGCAGTGCTAGAGTCAGGGGGGACAATCAGCCCCAGCATTTT. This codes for CSARVRGDNQPQHF.

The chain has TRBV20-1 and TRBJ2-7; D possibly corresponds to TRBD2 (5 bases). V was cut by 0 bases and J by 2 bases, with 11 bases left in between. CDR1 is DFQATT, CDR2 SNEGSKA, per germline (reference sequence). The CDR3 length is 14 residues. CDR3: CSARERVAPYEQYF. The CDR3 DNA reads TGCAGTGCTAGAGAGCGGGTAGCTCCCTACGAGCAGTACTTC.

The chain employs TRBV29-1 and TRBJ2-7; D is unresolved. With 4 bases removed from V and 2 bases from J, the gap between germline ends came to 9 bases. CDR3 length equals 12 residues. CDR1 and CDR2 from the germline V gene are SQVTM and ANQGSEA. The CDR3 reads CSVGDLAYEQYF. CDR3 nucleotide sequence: TGCAGCGTTGGTGACCTCGCCTACGAGCAGTACTTC.

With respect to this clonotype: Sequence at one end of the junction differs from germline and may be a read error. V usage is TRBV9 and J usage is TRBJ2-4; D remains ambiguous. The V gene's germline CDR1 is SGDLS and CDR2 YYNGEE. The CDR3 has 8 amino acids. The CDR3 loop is CASSVVSF. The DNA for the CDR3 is TGTGCCAGCAGCGTAGTCAGCTTC.